A single TCR beta chain is shown here with its context. Its antigen is unknown. This sample stems from a study of cytomegalovirus exposure and HLA in healthy donors. General study findings and limits: Rarity held for most TCR sequences, but there were some public TCRs that occurred in many donors. Looking again later, the authors saw that most CMV-associated TCR beta chains seemed HLA-restricted. A prior analysis recorded that most TCR beta V segments were productive about 87% or about 30% of the time.

The PCR was carried out with 60 Vbeta primers and 13 Jbeta primers. In the source study's methods: Unique TCR beta chains numbered around 80 million in a later analysis, with about 9.9 million shared. The table came from immunoSEQ multiplex PCR; TCRdb's copy has only in-frame clones and leaves some out. That table furnishes V, J and clone size, whereas the DNA furnished D and trimming. The profile shows a few hundred thousand clones, about 90% of them singletons. Germline V gives CDR1 SNHLY, CDR2 FYNNEI. The V end was cut by 7 bases, the J end by 7 bases, with 14 bases between. The CDR3 contains 13 residues.

The clonotype was recovered from a woman in her late teens or twenties in good health and CMV-seronegative. The genes are TRBV2 and TRBJ1-3, with a weak D call TRBD1 (5 bases). The sequenced material came from PBMCs. The CDR3 protein is CASTGLRGNTIYF. The DNA for the CDR3 is TGTGCCAGCACAGGGTTGCGGGGGAACACCATATATTTT.